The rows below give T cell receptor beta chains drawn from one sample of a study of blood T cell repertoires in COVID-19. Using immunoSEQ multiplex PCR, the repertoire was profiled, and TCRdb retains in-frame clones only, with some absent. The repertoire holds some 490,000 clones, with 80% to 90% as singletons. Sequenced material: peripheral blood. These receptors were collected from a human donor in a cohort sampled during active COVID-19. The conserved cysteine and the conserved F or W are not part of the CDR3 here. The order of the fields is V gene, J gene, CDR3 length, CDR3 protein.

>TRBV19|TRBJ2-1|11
ASSIRTSNEQF
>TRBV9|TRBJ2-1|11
ASSAHRVDEQF
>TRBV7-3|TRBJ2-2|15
ASSLKWTGGTTGELF
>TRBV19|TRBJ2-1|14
ASSMRTSILYGEQF
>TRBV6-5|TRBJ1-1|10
ASSYTGTEAF
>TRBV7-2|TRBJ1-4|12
ASSSRGPNEKLF
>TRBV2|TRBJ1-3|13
ASSTFPGSGNTIY
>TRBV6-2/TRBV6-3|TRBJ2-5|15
ASSPRLAGARQETQY
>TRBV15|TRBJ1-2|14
ATSRDQAGGGYGYT
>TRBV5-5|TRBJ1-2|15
ASSFGGPGQGFYGYT
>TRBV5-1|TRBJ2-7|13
ASSFLTSGGYEQY
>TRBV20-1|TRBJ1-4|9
SAYSNEKLF
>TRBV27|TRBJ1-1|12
ASGVQGMNTEAF
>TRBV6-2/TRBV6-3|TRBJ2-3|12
ASSLPGEVDTQY
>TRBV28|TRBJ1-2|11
ASNPTGWPGYT
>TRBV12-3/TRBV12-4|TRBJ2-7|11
ASSPHTFYEQY
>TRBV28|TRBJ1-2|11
ASSLGQTYGYT
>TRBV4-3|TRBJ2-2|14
ASSARTGGITGELF
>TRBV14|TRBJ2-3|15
ASSGVAGGPLTRTQY
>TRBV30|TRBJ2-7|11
AWSVASGYEQY
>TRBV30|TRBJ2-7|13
AWRITSGLPYEQY
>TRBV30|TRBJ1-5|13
AWSFRDRVDQPQH
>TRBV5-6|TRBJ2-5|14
ASSLYGTGGEETQY
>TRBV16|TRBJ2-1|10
ASSQLYNEQF
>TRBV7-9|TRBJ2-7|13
ASSLGLAGGGEQY
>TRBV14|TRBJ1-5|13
ASSQGGVGNQPQH
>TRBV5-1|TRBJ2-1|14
ASSFSFRDRGNEQF
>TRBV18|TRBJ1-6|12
ASSPGQGGSPLH
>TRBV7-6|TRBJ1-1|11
ASSLREDTEAF
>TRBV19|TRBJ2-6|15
ASSPGQGRSGANVLT
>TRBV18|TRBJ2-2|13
ASSPTGGTTGELF
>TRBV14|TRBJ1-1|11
ASSSAGGTEAF
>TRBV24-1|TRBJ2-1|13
ATSSPGSSYNEQF
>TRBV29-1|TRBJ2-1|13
SVGGQDRSYNEQF
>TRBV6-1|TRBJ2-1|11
ASSEAYADEQF
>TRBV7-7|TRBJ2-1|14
ASSSSGTSGYNEQF
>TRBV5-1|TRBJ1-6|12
ASSVGGERSPLH
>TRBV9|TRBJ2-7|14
ASSVEGGRASYEQY